The clone carrying this T cell receptor beta chain was seen only a few times. Its antigen is still unknown. The data stem from a study of response to subunit inactivated influenza vaccine. From the RT-PCR reads, TCRdb called clonotypes with MiXCR, one entry per CDR3 protein. The data contain more than 700,000 distinct CDR3 sequences, about 20% of them singletons. Study-level results: It was suggested by the authors that few new T cells are recruited by each seasonal influenza vaccination.

Per germline, CDR1 SNHLY and CDR2 FYNNEI. The CDR3 totals 15 residues. V was clipped by 4 bases and J by 2 bases, with 12 bases between them. V is TRBV2 and J is TRBJ1-5; D not resolved. Sequencing used PBMCs from blood, obtained approximately 5 days after vaccination. The sequence came from a man over 45 who received an inactivated influenza vaccine. This CDR3 reads CASSVRRAGNQPQHF. The CDR3 DNA sequence: TGTGCCAGCAGTGTTAGGAGGGCAGGCAATCAGCCCCAGCATTTT.